The rows below give T cell receptor beta chains drawn from one sample of a study of CD8+ T cells in alopecia areata. Assay used: immunoSEQ multiplex PCR; TCRdb lists only in-frame clones, some missing. The table shows roughly 200,000 clones, with roughly 59% occurring only once. This sample comprised CD4+ T cells sorted from blood, obtained at week 0. The receptors originated from a human donor with alopecia areata. The CDR3 runs from the conserved cysteine through the conserved F or W. D genes are given only for firm matches. Clone size is given for some rows only: seen once, a few or many times, or a class if the clone is expanded.

CDR3	DNA	length	D	size	V	J
CASSSLEGSNYGYTF	TGTGCCAGCAGTTCATTGGAGGGATCGAACTATGGCTACACCTTC	15	-	-	TRBV27	TRBJ1-2
CASSEDMIATQYF	TGTGCCAGCAGCGAAGACATGATCGCGACCCAGTACTTC	13	-	-	TRBV14	TRBJ2-5
CASRKRGAADTQYF	TGTGCCAGCAGGAAGCGGGGGGCGGCAGATACGCAGTATTTT	14	TRBD2	-	TRBV2	TRBJ2-3
CSVAGTGQGGELFF	TGCAGCGTTGCCGGGACAGGTCAGGGCGGGGAGCTGTTTTTT	14	TRBD1	-	TRBV29-1	TRBJ2-2
CRAGVRQETQYF	TGCAGGGCTGGGGTCAGACAAGAGACCCAGTACTTC	12	-	few	TRBV29-1	TRBJ2-5
CAITPDGVGYTF	TGTGCCATCACCCCAGACGGTGTGGGCTACACCTTC	12	-	once	TRBV10-3	TRBJ1-2
CASSLGGDTEAFF	TGTGCCAGCAGCCTAGGGGGAGACACTGAAGCTTTCTTT	13	-	few	TRBV11-2	TRBJ1-1
CSGGARGRTEAFF	TGCAGCGGTGGGGCCCGGGGCCGAACTGAAGCTTTCTTT	13	-	once	TRBV29-1	TRBJ1-1
CAWSHTGNTEAFF	TGTGCCTGGAGCCACACAGGGAACACTGAAGCTTTCTTT	13	-	-	TRBV30	TRBJ1-1
CASCPDQVADTQYF	TGCGCCAGCTGTCCCGACCAGGTGGCAGATACGCAGTATTTT	14	-	-	TRBV5-1	TRBJ2-3
CASSFDGGIGNQPQHF	TGTGCCAGCAGCTTTGACGGGGGAATTGGCAATCAGCCCCAGCATTTT	16	-	-	TRBV7-2	TRBJ1-5
CASSGLVGEQFF	TGTGCCAGCAGCGGACTAGTCGGTGAGCAGTTCTTC	12	TRBD2	few	TRBV7-2	TRBJ2-1
CASSERSRGLYEQYF	TGTGCCAGCAGTGAACGTAGCAGGGGGCTATACGAGCAGTACTTC	15	TRBD1	-	TRBV25-1	TRBJ2-7
CASSFTGAHEQYF	TGTGCCAGCAGTTTCACAGGGGCCCACGAGCAGTACTTC	13	TRBD1	-	TRBV27	TRBJ2-7
CAWNGDRDSPLHF	TGTGCCTGGAATGGGGATAGGGATTCACCCCTCCACTTT	13	-	once	TRBV30	TRBJ1-6
CAWSVGLSGYEQYF	TGTGCCTGGAGTGTTGGGCTCAGTGGGTACGAGCAGTACTTC	14	-	-	TRBV30	TRBJ2-7
CAWNRGPPTDTQYF	TGTGCCTGGAACCGGGGGCCCCCCACAGATACGCAGTATTTT	14	-	-	TRBV30	TRBJ2-3
CASNSLDRHYTF	TGTGCCAGCAATTCCCTGGACAGACACTACACCTTC	12	-	-	TRBV2	TRBJ1-2
CASSQEPGKGETQYF	TGTGCCAGCAGCCAAGAGCCGGGGAAGGGAGAGACCCAGTACTTC	15	-	-	TRBV4-2	TRBJ2-5
CASSPTSGAYEQYF	TGTGCCAGCAGTCCGACTAGCGGGGCCTACGAGCAGTACTTC	14	TRBD2	once	TRBV6-5	TRBJ2-7
CSVGNRGSNQPQHF	TGCAGCGTCGGTAACAGGGGGAGCAATCAGCCCCAGCATTTT	14	TRBD1	-	TRBV29-1	TRBJ1-5
CASSDRHLEGYTF	TGTGCCAGCAGTGACCGCCATCTGGAAGGCTACACCTTC	13	-	-	TRBV25-1	TRBJ1-2
CASSFGSYEQYF	TGTGCCAGCAGCTTCGGATCTTACGAGCAGTACTTC	12	-	-	TRBV7-2	TRBJ2-7
CSVDFTDTQYF	TGCAGCGTGGACTTCACAGATACGCAGTATTTT	11	-	-	TRBV29-1	TRBJ2-3
CASSLRGGTYNEQFF	TGTGCCAGCAGCTTACGGGGTGGGACCTACAATGAGCAGTTCTTC	15	-	few	TRBV5-6	TRBJ2-1
CSALSGSNQPQHF	TGCAGCGCCCTGTCAGGGAGCAATCAGCCCCAGCATTTT	13	-	-	TRBV29-1	TRBJ1-5
CSSRQGGIQYF	TGCAGCTCCAGACAGGGGGGCATTCAGTACTTC	11	TRBD1	few	TRBV29-1	TRBJ2-4
CASSFKSSGVEQFF	TGTGCCAGCAGCTTCAAGTCATCGGGCGTCGAGCAGTTCTTC	14	-	-	TRBV7-9	TRBJ2-1
CASSLVTSPQYF	TGTGCCAGCAGCTTAGTCACTAGCCCGCAGTATTTT	12	-	-	TRBV5-6	TRBJ2-3
CASSETSQETQYF	TGTGCCAGCAGTGAAACTAGCCAAGAGACCCAGTACTTC	13	-	-	TRBV2	TRBJ2-5
CASSKGPPYEQYF	TGTGCCAGCAGCAAAGGACCCCCCTACGAGCAGTACTTC	13	-	-	TRBV7-2	TRBJ2-7
CAWSGSWNTQYF	TGTGCCTGGAGTGGGAGCTGGAATACGCAGTATTTT	12	-	-	TRBV30	TRBJ2-3
CATSRRPFDEAFF	TGTGCCACCAGCAGAAGACCTTTCGATGAAGCTTTCTTT	13	-	-	TRBV15	TRBJ1-1
CASSIQGQHNQPQHF	TGTGCCAGTAGTATCCAGGGACAGCACAATCAGCCCCAGCATTTT	15	TRBD1	-	TRBV19	TRBJ1-5
CASSQEAGPGAQYF	TGTGCCAGCAGCCAAGAAGCGGGCCCCGGGGCCCAGTACTTC	14	-	-	TRBV4-2	TRBJ2-5
CASSVRDRGIQYF	TGTGCCAGCAGTGTACGGGACAGGGGCATTCAGTACTTC	13	TRBD1	-	TRBV25-1	TRBJ2-4
CASSPGTGIYEQYF	TGTGCCAGCAGCCCCGGGACAGGCATCTACGAGCAGTACTTC	14	TRBD1	-	TRBV9	TRBJ2-7
CASSYLTGGPGTDTQYF	TGTGCCAGCAGCTATCTTACGGGGGGGCCAGGGACAGATACGCAGTATTTT	17	TRBD2	-	TRBV7-2	TRBJ2-3
CASSVAFNGELFF	TGTGCCAGCAGCGTAGCCTTCAACGGGGAGCTGTTTTTT	13	-	-	TRBV9	TRBJ2-2
CAWKDRGLDEQFF	TGTGCCTGGAAGGACAGGGGGTTGGATGAGCAGTTCTTC	13	TRBD1	-	TRBV30	TRBJ2-1
CASSPRATVFANTEAFF	TGTGCCAGCAGCCCTAGGGCCACTGTGTTCGCGAACACTGAAGCTTTCTTT	17	-	few	TRBV14	TRBJ1-1
CSVERGSYEQYF	TGCAGCGTTGAGAGGGGTTCCTACGAGCAGTACTTC	12	-	-	TRBV29-1	TRBJ2-7
CASSLEDYHEQYF	TGTGCCAGCAGTTTAGAGGACTACCACGAGCAGTACTTC	13	-	-	TRBV28	TRBJ2-7
CSIGHTSEQYF	TGCAGCATCGGACATACGAGTGAGCAGTACTTC	11	-	few	TRBV29-1	TRBJ2-7
CASSLGVLHEQYF	TGTGCCAGCAGCTTAGGGGTTCTACACGAGCAGTACTTC	13	-	-	TRBV5-6	TRBJ2-7
CASSHGHGDTEAFF	TGCGCCAGCAGCCACGGACACGGGGACACTGAAGCTTTCTTT	14	-	-	TRBV4-1	TRBJ1-1
CASSLMDQETQYF	TGTGCCAGCAGTTTGATGGACCAAGAGACCCAGTACTTC	13	-	-	TRBV27	TRBJ2-5
CAWSFQGTGELFF	TGTGCCTGGAGCTTCCAGGGCACCGGGGAGCTGTTTTTT	13	-	-	TRBV30	TRBJ2-2
CASSLPNTEAFF	TGTGCCAGCAGCTTGCCGAACACTGAAGCTTTCTTT	12	-	-	TRBV5-4	TRBJ1-1
CASSQGLAYWTDTQYF	TGTGCCAGCAGCCAAGGACTAGCGTACTGGACAGATACGCAGTATTTT	16	TRBD2	-	TRBV14	TRBJ2-3
CAIRLAGGNNEQFF	TGTGCCATCCGACTAGCGGGGGGGAACAATGAGCAGTTCTTC	14	TRBD2	once	TRBV15	TRBJ2-1
CASSLGSSGANVLTF	TGTGCCAGCAGCTTAGGGTCGTCTGGGGCCAACGTCCTGACTTTC	15	-	few	TRBV7-8	TRBJ2-6
CAWSVLGSQYF	TGTGCCTGGAGTGTTCTGGGATCCCAGTACTTC	11	-	-	TRBV30	TRBJ2-5
CASSDGRYGYTF	TGTGCCAGCAGCGATGGACGCTATGGCTACACCTTC	12	-	-	TRBV27	TRBJ1-2
CSVETGDNEQFF	TGCAGCGTTGAAACAGGGGACAATGAGCAGTTCTTC	12	TRBD1	-	TRBV29-1	TRBJ2-1
CASSLDRSYEQYF	TGTGCCAGCAGTTTGGACAGATCCTACGAGCAGTACTTC	13	-	-	TRBV27	TRBJ2-7
CASSVDEVRTEAFF	TGTGCCAGCAGCGTAGACGAAGTCCGCACTGAAGCTTTCTTT	14	-	-	TRBV9	TRBJ1-1
CQPDLYGYTF	TGTCAGCCGGATCTCTATGGCTACACCTTC	10	-	-	TRBV9	TRBJ1-2